This TCR beta chain was recorded in a study of quantifying T cell responses using KT2 cells. Overall study context: Reverse transcription used primers in the TCR alpha and beta constant regions.

CDR1 is LGHNA, CDR2 YSLEER, per germline. This CDR3 has 16 amino acids. V was shortened by 1 base and J by 2 bases, with 11 bases between the two germline ends. Fixed numbers of PBMC received varying amounts of KT2 cells. An oligo carrying a UMI was ligated to the cDNA 3' end. An equimolar mix of RC1.1 and RC1.2 primed the beta chain across TRBC1 and TRBC2. MiXCR was run by TCRdb on the UMI-ligation and nested PCR reads, yielding one entry per CDR3 protein. The sample has 40,000 or so distinct CDR3 sequences, approximately 17% seen once. The sequence derives from a human donor. This chain connects TRBV4-3 to TRBJ2-2; maybe TRBD1 (5 bases). Sequencing was carried out using PBMCs spiked with cells of the T cell clone KT2. The CDR3 region is CASSQAQGINTGELFF. CDR3 DNA sequence: TGCGCCAGCAGCCAAGCCCAGGGAATAAACACCGGGGAGCTGTTTTTT.